The sequence of this T cell receptor (beta chain) was determined in a study of cytomegalovirus exposure and HLA in healthy donors. Overall study results and limits: A missense variant in DCLRE1C was later tied to TCR beta V- and J-gene trimming.

This CDR3 comprises 13 residues. The germline V gene encodes CDR1 SGHRS and CDR2 YFSETQ. Trimming cost V 3 bases and J 4 bases, with 10 bases left between them. Notes on this clone: Antigen: not known.

PCR used 60 Vbeta primers and 13 Jbeta primers. Clones were read by immunoSEQ multiplex PCR, and TCRdb kept only the in-frame ones, dropping some. Here the sample spans roughly 190,000 clones, 79% being singletons. This clonotype was sampled from a woman aged 50 to 60 in good health and CMV-seronegative. Sequenced material: PBMCs. The gene calls are TRBV5-1 and TRBJ1-1; D might be TRBD1 (5 bases). For the CDR3, the DNA is TGCGCCAGCAGCTCATCAGGGATCACTGAAGCTTTCTTT. It codes for CASSSSGITEAFF.